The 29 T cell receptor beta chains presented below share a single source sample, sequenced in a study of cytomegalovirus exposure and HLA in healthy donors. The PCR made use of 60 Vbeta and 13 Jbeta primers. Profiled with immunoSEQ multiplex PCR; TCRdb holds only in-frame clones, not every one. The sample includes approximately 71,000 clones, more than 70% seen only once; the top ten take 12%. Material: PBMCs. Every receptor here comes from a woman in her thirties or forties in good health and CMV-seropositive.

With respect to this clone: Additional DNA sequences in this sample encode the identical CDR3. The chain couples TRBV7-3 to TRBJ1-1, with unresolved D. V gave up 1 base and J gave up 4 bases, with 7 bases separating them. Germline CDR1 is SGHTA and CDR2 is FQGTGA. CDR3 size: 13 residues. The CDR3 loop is CASSLSEGTEAFF. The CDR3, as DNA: TGTGCCAGCAGCTTAAGTGAGGGCACTGAAGCTTTCTTT.

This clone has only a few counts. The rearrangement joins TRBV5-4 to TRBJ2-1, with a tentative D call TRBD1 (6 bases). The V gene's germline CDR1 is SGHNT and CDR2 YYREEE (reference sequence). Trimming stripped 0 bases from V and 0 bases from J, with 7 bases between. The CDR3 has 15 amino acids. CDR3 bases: TGTGCCAGCAGCTTGGAACAGGGCTCCTACAATGAGCAGTTCTTC. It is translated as CASSLEQGSYNEQFF.

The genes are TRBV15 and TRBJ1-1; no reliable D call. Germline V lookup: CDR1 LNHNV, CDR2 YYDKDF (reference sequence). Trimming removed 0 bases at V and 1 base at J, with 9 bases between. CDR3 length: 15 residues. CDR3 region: CATSRDLSRNTEAFF. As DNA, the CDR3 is TGTGCCACCAGCAGAGATCTGAGCCGGAACACTGAAGCTTTCTTT.

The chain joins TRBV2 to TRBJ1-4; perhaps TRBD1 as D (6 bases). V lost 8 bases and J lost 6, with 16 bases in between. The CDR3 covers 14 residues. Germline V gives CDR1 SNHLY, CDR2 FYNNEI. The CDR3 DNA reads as TGTGCCAGCCAAAGGGGGGGGGCGGATGAAAAACTGTTTTTT. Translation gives CASQRGGADEKLFF.

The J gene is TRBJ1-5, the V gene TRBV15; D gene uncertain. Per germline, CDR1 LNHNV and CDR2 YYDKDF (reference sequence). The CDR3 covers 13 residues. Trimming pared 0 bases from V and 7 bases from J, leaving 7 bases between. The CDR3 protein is CATSRDKFQPQHF. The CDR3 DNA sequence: TGTGCCACCAGCAGAGATAAATTCCAGCCCCAGCATTTT.

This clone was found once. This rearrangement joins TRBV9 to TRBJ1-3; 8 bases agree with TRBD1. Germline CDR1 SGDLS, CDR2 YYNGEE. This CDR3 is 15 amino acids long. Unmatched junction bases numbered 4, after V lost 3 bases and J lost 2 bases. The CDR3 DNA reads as TGTGCCAGCAGCGCAGACAGGGGTACTGGAAACACCATATATTTT. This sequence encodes CASSADRGTGNTIYF.

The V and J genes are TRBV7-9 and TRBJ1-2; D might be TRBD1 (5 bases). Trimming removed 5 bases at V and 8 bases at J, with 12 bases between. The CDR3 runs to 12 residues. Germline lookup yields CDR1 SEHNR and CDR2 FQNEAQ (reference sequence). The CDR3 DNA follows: TGTGCCAGCAGCGAGTCACAGGTCGGCTACACCTTC. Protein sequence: CASSESQVGYTF.

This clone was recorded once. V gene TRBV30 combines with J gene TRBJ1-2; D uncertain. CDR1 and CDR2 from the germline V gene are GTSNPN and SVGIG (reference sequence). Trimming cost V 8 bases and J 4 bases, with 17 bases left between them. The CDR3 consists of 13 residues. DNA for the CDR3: TGTGCCCGGTCGGAGGGCGCAAGCTATGGCTACACCTTC. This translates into CARSEGASYGYTF.

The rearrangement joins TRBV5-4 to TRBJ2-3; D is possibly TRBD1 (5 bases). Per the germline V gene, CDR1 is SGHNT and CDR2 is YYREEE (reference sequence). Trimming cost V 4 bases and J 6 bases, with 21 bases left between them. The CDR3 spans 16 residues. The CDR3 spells CASSRVDRPPRDTQYF. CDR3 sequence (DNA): TGTGCCAGCAGCCGAGTCGACAGACCCCCAAGGGATACGCAGTATTTT.

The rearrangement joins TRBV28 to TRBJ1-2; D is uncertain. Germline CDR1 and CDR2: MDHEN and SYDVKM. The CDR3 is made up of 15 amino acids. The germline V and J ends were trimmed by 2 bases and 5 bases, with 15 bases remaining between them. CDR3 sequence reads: CASSLRQANAYGYTF. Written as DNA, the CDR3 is TGTGCCAGCAGTTTACGCCAGGCAAACGCGTATGGCTACACCTTC.

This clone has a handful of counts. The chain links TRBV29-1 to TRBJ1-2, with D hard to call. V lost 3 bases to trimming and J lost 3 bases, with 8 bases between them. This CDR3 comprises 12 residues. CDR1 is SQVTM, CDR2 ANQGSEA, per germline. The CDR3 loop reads CSVDRKDYGYTF. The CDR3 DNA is TGCAGCGTTGACAGAAAAGACTATGGCTACACCTTC.

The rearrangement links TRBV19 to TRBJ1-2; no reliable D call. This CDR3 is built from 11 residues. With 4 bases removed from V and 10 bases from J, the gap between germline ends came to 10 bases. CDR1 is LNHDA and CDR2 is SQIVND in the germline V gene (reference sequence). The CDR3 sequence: CASSKDFYYTF. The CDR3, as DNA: TGTGCCAGTAGTAAGGACTTCTACTACACCTTC. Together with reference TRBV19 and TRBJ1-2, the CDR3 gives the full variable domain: DGGITQSPKYLFRKEGQNVTLSCEQNLNHDAMYWYRQDPGQGLRLIYYSQIVNDFQKGDIAEGYSVSREKKESFPLTVTSAQKNPTAFYLCASSKDFYYTFGSGTRLTVV.

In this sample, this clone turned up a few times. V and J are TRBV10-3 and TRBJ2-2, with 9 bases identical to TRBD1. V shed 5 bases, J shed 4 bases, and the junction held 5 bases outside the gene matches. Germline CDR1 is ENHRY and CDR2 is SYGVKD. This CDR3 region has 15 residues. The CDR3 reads CAISTQGAGTGELFF. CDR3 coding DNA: TGTGCCATCAGTACACAGGGGGCGGGCACCGGGGAGCTGTTTTTT.

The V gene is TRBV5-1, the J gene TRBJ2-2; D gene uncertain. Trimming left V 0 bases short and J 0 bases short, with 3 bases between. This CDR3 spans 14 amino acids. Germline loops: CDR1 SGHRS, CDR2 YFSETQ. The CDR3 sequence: CASSLDTNTGELFF. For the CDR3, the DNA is TGCGCCAGCAGCTTGGACACGAACACCGGGGAGCTGTTTTTT. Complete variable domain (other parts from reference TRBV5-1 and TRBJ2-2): KAGVTQTPRYLIKTRGQQVTLSCSPISGHRSVSWYQQTPGQGLQFLFEYFSETQRNKGNFPGRFSGRQFSNSRSEMNVSTLELGDSALYLCASSLDTNTGELFFGEGSRLTVL.

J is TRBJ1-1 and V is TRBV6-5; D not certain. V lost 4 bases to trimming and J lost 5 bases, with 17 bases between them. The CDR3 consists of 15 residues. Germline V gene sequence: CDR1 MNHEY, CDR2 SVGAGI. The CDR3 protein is CASSSPGREKTEAFF. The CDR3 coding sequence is TGTGCCAGCAGTTCCCCCGGGAGAGAGAAGACTGAAGCTTTCTTT.

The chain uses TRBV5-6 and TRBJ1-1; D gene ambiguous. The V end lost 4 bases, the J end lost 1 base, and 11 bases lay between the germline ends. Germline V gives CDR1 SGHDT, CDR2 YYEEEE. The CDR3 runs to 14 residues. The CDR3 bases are TGTGCCAGCAGCCGAGGCCCCGCGAACACTGAAGCTTTCTTT. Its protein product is CASSRGPANTEAFF. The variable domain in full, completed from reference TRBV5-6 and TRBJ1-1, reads DAGVTQSPTHLIKTRGQQVTLRCSPKSGHDTVSWYQQALGQGPQFIFQYYEEEERQRGNFPDRFSGHQFPNYSSELNVNALLLGDSALYLCASSRGPANTEAFFGQGTRLTVV.

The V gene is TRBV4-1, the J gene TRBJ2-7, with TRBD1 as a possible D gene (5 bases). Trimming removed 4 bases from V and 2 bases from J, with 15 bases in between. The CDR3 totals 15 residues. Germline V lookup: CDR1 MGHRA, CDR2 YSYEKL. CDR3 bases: TGCGCCAGCAGCCTTCTAGGTGCAGGGCCCTACGAGCAGTACTTC. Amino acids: CASSLLGAGPYEQYF.

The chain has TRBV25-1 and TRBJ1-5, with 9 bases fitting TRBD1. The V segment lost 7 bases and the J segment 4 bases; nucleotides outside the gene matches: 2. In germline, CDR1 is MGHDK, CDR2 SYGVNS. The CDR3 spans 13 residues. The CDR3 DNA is TGTGCCAGCACTGACAGGGGGAATCAGCCCCAGCATTTT. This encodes CASTDRGNQPQHF. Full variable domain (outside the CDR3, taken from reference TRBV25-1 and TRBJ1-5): EADIYQTPRYLVIGTGKKITLECSQTMGHDKMYWYQQDPGMELHLIHYSYGVNSTEKGDLSSESTVSRIRTEHFPLTLESARPSHTSQYLCASTDRGNQPQHFGDGTRLSIL.

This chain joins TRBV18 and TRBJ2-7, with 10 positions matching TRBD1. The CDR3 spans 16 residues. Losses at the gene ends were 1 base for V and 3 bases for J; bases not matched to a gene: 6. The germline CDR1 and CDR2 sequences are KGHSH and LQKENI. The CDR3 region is CASSPRRQGADYEQYF. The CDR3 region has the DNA TGTGCCAGCTCACCACGGAGACAGGGGGCGGACTACGAGCAGTACTTC.

In DNA form, the CDR3 reads TGCGCCAGCAGCTTGGAGGGGGGGTGGAACACTGAAGCTTTCTTT. Amino acid sequence: CASSLEGGWNTEAFF. The genes are TRBV5-1 and TRBJ1-1; D is possibly TRBD1 (6 bases). The CDR3 loop spans 15 amino acids. In germline, CDR1 is SGHRS, CDR2 YFSETQ. V was pared by 0 bases and J by 1 base, with 10 bases between.

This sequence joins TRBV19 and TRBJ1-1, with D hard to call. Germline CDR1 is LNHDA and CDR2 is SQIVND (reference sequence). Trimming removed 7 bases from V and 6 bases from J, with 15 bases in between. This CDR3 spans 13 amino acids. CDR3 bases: TGTGCCAGTATCTCGTCCGTAACTGCTGAAGCTTTCTTT. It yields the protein CASISSVTAEAFF.

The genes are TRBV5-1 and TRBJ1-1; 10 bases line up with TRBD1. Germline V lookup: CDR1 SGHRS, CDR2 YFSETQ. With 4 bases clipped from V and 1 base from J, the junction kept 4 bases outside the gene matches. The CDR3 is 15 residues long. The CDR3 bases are TGCGCCAGCAGCGCCGGGACAGGGGAGAACACTGAAGCTTTCTTT. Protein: CASSAGTGENTEAFF.

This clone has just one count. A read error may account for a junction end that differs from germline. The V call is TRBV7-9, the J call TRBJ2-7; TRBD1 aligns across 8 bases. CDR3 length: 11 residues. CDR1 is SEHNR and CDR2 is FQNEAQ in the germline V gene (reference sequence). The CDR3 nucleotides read TGTGCCAGCAGCTTAGGACAGGGGAGGCACTTC. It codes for CASSLGQGRHF. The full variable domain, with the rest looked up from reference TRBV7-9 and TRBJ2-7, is DTGVSQNPRHKITKRGQNVTFRCDPISEHNRLYWYRQTLGQGPEFLTYFQNEAQLEKSRLLSDRFSAERPKGSFSTLEIQRTEQGDSAMYLCASSLGQGRHFGPGTRLTVT.

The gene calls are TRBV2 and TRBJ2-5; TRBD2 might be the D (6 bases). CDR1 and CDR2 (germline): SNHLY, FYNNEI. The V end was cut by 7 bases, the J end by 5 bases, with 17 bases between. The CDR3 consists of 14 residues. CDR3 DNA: TGTGCCAGCATGGGGGGTGGTTTGCGTGAGACCCAGTACTTC. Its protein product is CASMGGGLRETQYF.

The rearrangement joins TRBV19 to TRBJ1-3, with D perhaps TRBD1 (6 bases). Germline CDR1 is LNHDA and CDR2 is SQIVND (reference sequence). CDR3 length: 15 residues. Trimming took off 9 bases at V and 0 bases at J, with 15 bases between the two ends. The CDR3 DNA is TGTGCCAGCAGCGATACAGGGAGCTCTGGAAACACCATATATTTT. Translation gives CASSDTGSSGNTIYF.

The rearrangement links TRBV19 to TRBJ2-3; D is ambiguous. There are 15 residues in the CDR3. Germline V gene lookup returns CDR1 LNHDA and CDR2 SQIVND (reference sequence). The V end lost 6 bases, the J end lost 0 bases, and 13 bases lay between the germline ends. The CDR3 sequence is CASRLGSPSTDTQYF. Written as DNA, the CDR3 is TGTGCCAGTAGGCTGGGCAGCCCTAGCACAGATACGCAGTATTTT.

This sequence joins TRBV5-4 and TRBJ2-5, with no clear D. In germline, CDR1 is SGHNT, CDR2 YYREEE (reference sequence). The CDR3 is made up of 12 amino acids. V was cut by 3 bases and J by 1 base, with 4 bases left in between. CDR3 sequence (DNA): TGTGCCAGCAGCTCTATCCAAGAGACCCAGTACTTC. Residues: CASSSIQETQYF.

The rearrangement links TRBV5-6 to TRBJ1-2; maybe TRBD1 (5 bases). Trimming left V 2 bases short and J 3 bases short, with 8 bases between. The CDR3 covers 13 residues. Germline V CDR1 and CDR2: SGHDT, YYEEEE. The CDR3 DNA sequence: TGTGCCAGCAGCTTAGACAGATACTATGGCTACACCTTC. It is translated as CASSLDRYYGYTF.

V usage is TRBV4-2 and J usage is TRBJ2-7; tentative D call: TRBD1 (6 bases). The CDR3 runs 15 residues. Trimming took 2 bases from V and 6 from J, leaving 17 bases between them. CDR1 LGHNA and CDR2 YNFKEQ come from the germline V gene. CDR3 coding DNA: TGTGCCAGCAGCCAATCCCCTACAGGGCCCTCCGAGCAGTACTTC. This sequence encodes CASSQSPTGPSEQYF.